The source of this T cell receptor (beta chain) is a study of beta chain features in type 1 diabetes. For the study at large: All samples yielded 107,917,701 examined sorted cells. Study-level points and caveats: Patients with Type 1 diabetes showed moderately but significantly shorter TCRB CDR3s in all four CD4+ subsets.

V lost 5 bases and J 4 bases, leaving 6 bases between the germline ends. The CDR3 contains 12 residues. Germline loops: CDR1 MNHEY, CDR2 SMNVEV (reference sequence). For this clone: Its target is not known.

Isolated RNA was reverse transcribed in full, so expressed TCRB transcripts were sequenced. Sequenced by immunoSEQ multiplex PCR; TCRdb stores in-frame clones only, minus some. The sample comprises around 140,000 clones, under 11% of which are singletons, and under 1.5% rests with the top ten. The V call is TRBV27, the J call TRBJ2-1, with D hard to call. The sample was naive CD4+ T cells from blood. The source is a man in his late teens or twenties in good health. The CDR3: CASSVGYNEQFF. The DNA of the CDR3 is TGTGCCAGCAGTGTCGGGTACAATGAGCAGTTCTTC.